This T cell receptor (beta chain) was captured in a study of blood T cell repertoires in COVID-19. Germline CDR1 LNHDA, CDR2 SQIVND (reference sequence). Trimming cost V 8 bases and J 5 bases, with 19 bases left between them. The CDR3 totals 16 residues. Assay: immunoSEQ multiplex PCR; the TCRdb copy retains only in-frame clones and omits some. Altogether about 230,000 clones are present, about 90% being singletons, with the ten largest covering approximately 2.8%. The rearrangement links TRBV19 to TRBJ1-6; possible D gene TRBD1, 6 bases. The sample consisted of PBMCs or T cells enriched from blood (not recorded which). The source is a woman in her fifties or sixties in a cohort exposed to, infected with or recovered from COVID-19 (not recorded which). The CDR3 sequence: CASHFGTIANNSPLHF. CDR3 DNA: TGTGCCAGTCACTTTGGGACAATCGCCAATAATTCACCCCTCCACTTT. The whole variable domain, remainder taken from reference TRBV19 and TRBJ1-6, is DGGITQSPKYLFRKEGQNVTLSCEQNLNHDAMYWYRQDPGQGLRLIYYSQIVNDFQKGDIAEGYSVSREKKESFPLTVTSAQKNPTAFYLCASHFGTIANNSPLHFGNGTRLTVT.